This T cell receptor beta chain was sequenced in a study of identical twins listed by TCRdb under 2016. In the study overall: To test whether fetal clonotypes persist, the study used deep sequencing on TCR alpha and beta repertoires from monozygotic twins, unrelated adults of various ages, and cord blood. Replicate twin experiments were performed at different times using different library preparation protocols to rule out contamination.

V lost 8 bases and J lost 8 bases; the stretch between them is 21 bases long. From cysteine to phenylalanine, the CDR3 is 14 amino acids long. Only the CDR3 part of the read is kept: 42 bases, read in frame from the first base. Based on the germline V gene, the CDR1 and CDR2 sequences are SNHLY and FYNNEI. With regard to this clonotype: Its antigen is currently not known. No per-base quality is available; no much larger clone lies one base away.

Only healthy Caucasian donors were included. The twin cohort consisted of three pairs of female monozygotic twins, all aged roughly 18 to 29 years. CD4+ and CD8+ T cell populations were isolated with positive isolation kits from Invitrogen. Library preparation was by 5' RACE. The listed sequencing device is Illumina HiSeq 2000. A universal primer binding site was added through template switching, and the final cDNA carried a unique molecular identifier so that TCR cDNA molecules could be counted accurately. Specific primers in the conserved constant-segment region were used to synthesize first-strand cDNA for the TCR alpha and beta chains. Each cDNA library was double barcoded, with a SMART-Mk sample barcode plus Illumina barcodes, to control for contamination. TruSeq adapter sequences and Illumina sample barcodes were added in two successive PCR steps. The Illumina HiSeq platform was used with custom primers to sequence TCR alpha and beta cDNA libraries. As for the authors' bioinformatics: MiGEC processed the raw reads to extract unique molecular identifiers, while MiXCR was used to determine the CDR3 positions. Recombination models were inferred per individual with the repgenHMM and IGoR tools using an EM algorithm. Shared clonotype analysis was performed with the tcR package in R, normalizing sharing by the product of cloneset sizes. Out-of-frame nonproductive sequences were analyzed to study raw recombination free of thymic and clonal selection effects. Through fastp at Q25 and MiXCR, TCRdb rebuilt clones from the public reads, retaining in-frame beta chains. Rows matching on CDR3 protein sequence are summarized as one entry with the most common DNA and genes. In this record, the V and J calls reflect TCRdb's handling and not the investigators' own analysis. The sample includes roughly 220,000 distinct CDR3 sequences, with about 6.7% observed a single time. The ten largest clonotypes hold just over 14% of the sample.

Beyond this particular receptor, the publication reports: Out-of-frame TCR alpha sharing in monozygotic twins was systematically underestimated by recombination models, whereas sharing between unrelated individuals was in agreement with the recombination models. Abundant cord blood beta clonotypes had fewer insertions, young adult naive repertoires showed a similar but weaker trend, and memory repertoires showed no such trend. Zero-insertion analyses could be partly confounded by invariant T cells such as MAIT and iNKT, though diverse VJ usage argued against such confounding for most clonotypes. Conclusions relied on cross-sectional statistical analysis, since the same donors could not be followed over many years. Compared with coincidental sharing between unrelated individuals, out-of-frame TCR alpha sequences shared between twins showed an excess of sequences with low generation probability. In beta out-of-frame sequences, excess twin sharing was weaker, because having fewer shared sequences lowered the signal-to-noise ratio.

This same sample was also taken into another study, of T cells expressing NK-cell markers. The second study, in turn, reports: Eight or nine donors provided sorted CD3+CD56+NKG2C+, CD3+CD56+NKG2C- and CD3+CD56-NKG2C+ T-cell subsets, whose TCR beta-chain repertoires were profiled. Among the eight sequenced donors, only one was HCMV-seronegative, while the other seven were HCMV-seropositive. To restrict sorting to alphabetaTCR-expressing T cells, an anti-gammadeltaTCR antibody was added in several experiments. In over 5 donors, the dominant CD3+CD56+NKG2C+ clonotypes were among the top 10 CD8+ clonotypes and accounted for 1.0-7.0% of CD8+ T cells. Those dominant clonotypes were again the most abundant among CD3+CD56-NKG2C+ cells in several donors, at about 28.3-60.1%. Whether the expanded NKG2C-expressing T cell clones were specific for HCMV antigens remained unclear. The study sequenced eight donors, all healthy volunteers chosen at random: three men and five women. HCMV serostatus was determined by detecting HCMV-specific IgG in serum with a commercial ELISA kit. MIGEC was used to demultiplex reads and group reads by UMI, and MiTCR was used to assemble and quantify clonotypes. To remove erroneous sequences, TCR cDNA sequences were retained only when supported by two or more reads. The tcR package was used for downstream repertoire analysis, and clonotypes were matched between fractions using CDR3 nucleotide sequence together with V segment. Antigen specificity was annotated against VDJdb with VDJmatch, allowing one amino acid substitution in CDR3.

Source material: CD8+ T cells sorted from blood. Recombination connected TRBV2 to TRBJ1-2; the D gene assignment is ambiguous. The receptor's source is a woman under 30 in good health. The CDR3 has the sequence CASVMMGYIWGYTF. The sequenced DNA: TGTGCCAGCGTCATGATGGGGTATATCTGGGGCTACACCTTC.